These 24 T cell receptor beta chains originate from one sample sequenced in a study of OX40 agonist ivuxolimab in advanced cancers. The table came from immunoSEQ multiplex PCR; TCRdb's copy has only in-frame clones and leaves some out. The table lists tens of thousands of clones, about 90% of them singletons. Sample: CD4+ or CD8+ T cells sorted from blood, taken in a trial of the OX40 agonist ivuxolimab. The receptors were gathered from an adult with an advanced solid tumor such as melanoma, head and neck, liver or kidney cancer.

This chain's CDR3 is CASSNGGELTGNTIYF. CDR3 DNA: TGTGCCAGTAGTAACGGAGGGGAGCTGACGGGAAACACCATATATTTT. V gene TRBV19 combines with J gene TRBJ1-3; D is possibly TRBD1 (5 bases). The CDR3 runs to 16 residues. The germline CDR1 and CDR2 sequences are LNHDA and SQIVND (reference sequence). Trimming took 4 bases from V and 4 from J, leaving 17 bases between them. The whole variable domain, filled in from reference TRBV19 and TRBJ1-3, reads DGGITQSPKYLFRKEGQNVTLSCEQNLNHDAMYWYRQDPGQGLRLIYYSQIVNDFQKGDIAEGYSVSREKKESFPLTVTSAQKNPTAFYLCASSNGGELTGNTIYFGEGSWLTVV.

The genes are TRBV28 and TRBJ1-5, with D tentatively TRBD1 (5 bases). The CDR3 runs to 14 residues. Per the germline V gene, CDR1 is MDHEN and CDR2 is SYDVKM. V was clipped by 10 bases and J by 0 bases, with 13 bases between them. CDR3 DNA: TGTGCCACCCAGGGAGGCAGTAGCAATCAGCCCCAGCATTTT. Translated: CATQGGSSNQPQHF. Drawing the rest from reference TRBV28 and TRBJ1-5, the complete variable domain is DVKVTQSSRYLVKRTGEKVFLECVQDMDHENMFWYRQDPGLGLRLIYFSYDVKMKEKGDIPEGYSVSREKKERFSLILESASTNQTSMYLCATQGGSSNQPQHFGDGTRLSIL.

The genes are TRBV6-5 and TRBJ1-2, with a possible D match to TRBD1 (5 bases). The germline V gene has CDR1 MNHEY and CDR2 SVGAGI. V shed 5 bases and J shed 2 bases, with 9 bases lying between them. The CDR3 runs 13 residues. The DNA for the CDR3 is TGTGCCAGCAGTCCGACAGACAACTATGGCTACACCTTC. Translating it yields CASSPTDNYGYTF.

This clone has only a few counts. The V gene is TRBV7-6, the J gene TRBJ1-1; TRBD1 aligns across 9 bases. V shed 5 bases, J shed 8 bases, and the junction held 6 bases outside the gene matches. This CDR3 spans 13 amino acids. CDR1 and CDR2 (germline): SGHVS, FNYEAQ. The CDR3 DNA is TGTGCCAGCAGCCGCACAGGGGGCCGGGAAGCTTTCTTT. Its protein is CASSRTGGREAFF.

V usage is TRBV10-3 and J usage is TRBJ2-1; D possibly corresponds to TRBD1 (6 bases). CDR3 length equals 13 residues. Germline V gene sequence: CDR1 ENHRY, CDR2 SYGVKD. Trimming removed 3 bases at V and 8 bases at J, with 11 bases between. The CDR3 DNA follows: TGTGCCATCAGTGAACCCAACAGGGATGAGCAGTTCTTC. It encodes CAISEPNRDEQFF.

V usage is TRBV29-1 and J usage is TRBJ1-2; the match to TRBD1 covers 8 bases. Germline CDR1 and CDR2: SQVTM and ANQGSEA. The CDR3 runs to 13 residues. J gave up 4 bases and V 7 bases, and 8 bases lay outside the gene matches. CDR3 loop: CSARGQGSYGYTF. CDR3 bases: TGCAGCGCCCGAGGACAGGGCAGCTATGGCTACACCTTC.

The chain has TRBV15 and TRBJ1-1; D not resolved. Looked up from germline, CDR1 is LNHNV and CDR2 is YYDKDF (reference sequence). CDR3 length equals 12 residues. The V and J ends lost 5 bases and 1 base respectively, with 5 bases between them. The CDR3, as DNA: TGTGCCACCAGCGTCGGGAACACTGAAGCTTTCTTT. This sequence encodes CATSVGNTEAFF.

V and J are TRBV7-2 and TRBJ1-6; 9 nucleotides agree with TRBD1. This CDR3 contains 15 residues. The germline gives CDR1 SGHTA, CDR2 FQGNSA. The V and J ends lost 4 bases and 10 bases, in that order; junction bases with no gene match: 8. CDR3 in DNA: TGTGCCAGCAGCTCTACGGGACAGGGTTGGTCACCCCTCCACTTT. This gives the protein CASSSTGQGWSPLHF.

The chain employs TRBV30 and TRBJ2-5, with D perhaps TRBD2 (5 bases). The V end was cut by 2 bases, the J end by 2 bases, with 12 bases between. Germline V lookup: CDR1 GTSNPN, CDR2 SVGIG (reference sequence). The CDR3 is made up of 14 amino acids. The CDR3, as DNA: TGTGCCTGGAGTCCGATAGCGCTACAAGAGACCCAGTACTTC. Residues: CAWSPIALQETQYF. Full variable domain (missing parts from reference TRBV30 and TRBJ2-5): SQTIHQWPATLVQPVGSPLSLECTVEGTSNPNLYWYRQAAGRGLQLLFYSVGIGQISSEVPQNLSASRPQDRQFILSSKKLLLSDSGFYLCAWSPIALQETQYFGPGTRLLVL.

The chain couples TRBV5-1 to TRBJ1-2, with D possibly TRBD1 on 6 matching bases. The CDR3 covers 16 residues. Trimming removed 4 bases from V and 0 bases from J, with 16 bases in between. Germline CDR1 SGHRS, CDR2 YFSETQ. CDR3 amino acids: CASSTGTPRANYGYTF. The CDR3 DNA sequence: TGCGCCAGCAGCACAGGGACACCCCGAGCTAACTATGGCTACACCTTC.

This clone was counted once. The chain recombines TRBV10-2 with TRBJ1-5; D unresolved. V lost 0 bases and J 4 bases, leaving 7 bases between the germline ends. Germline CDR1 WSHSY, CDR2 SAAADI. The CDR3 runs to 14 residues. The CDR3 loop reads CASSESKNNQPQHF. DNA for the CDR3: TGCGCCAGCAGTGAGTCGAAAAATAATCAGCCCCAGCATTTT.

This clone was detected only once. The genes are TRBV4-2 and TRBJ2-2, with no clear D. The CDR3 totals 16 residues. Germline V gene data show CDR1 as LGHNA and CDR2 as YNFKEQ. V was clipped by 1 base and J by 7 bases, with 16 bases between them. DNA of the CDR3: TGTGCCAGCAGCCAAGTAGGAAACGGGTTAGGCGGGGAGCTGTTTTTT. Translated, it gives CASSQVGNGLGGELFF.

The chain uses TRBV18 and TRBJ2-1; 8 nucleotides align to TRBD2. Germline V lookup: CDR1 KGHSH, CDR2 LQKENI. The V gene end was trimmed by 8 bases and the J gene end by 6 bases; junction bases not matched to a gene: 9. There are 14 residues in the CDR3. The CDR3: CASDGAGGLNEQFF. CDR3 DNA sequence: TGTGCCAGCGACGGGGCGGGAGGACTCAATGAGCAGTTCTTC.

The rearrangement joins TRBV11-2 to TRBJ2-2; D unclear. Looked up from germline, CDR1 is SGHAT and CDR2 is FQNNGV. V gave up 4 bases and J gave up 1 base, with 7 bases separating them. There are 14 residues in the CDR3. The CDR3 is CASSSNLNTGELFF. CDR3 sequence (DNA): TGTGCCAGCAGCTCCAATTTGAACACCGGGGAGCTGTTTTTT.

The V gene is TRBV19, the J gene TRBJ1-2; TRBD1 might be the D (5 bases). Trimming cost V 2 bases and J 5 bases, with 15 bases left between them. The V gene's germline CDR1 is LNHDA and CDR2 SQIVND (reference sequence). The CDR3 is made up of 15 amino acids. The CDR3, as DNA: TGTGCCAGTAGTATAATCGGGACGTCTCGATATGGCTACACCTTC. Amino acids: CASSIIGTSRYGYTF.

The chain combines TRBV19 with TRBJ2-5, with D tentatively TRBD1 or TRBD2 (6 bases each). The germline V and J ends were trimmed by 10 bases and 5 bases, with 23 bases remaining between them. There are 15 residues in the CDR3. Germline V gene data show CDR1 as LNHDA and CDR2 as SQIVND (reference sequence). The CDR3 loop is CATSLTGAYWETQYF. CDR3 bases: TGTGCCACGTCCTTAACGGGGGCTTACTGGGAGACCCAGTACTTC.

V gene TRBV9 combines with J gene TRBJ2-3; 10 nucleotides match TRBD1. Germline V lookup: CDR1 SGDLS, CDR2 YYNGEE. V shed 3 bases and J 9 bases; nucleotides not matched to a gene: 7. This CDR3 has 14 residues. The DNA of the CDR3 is TGTGCCAGCAGCGGAGGACAGGGGGGTCTAACGCAGTATTTT. As protein: CASSGGQGGLTQYF. Together with reference TRBV9 and TRBJ2-3, the CDR3 gives the full variable domain: DSGVTQTPKHLITATGQRVTLRCSPRSGDLSVYWYQQSLDQGLQFLIQYYNGEERAKGNILERFSAQQFPDLHSELNLSSLELGDSALYFCASSGGQGGLTQYFGPGTRLTVL.

The chain is built from TRBV7-9 and TRBJ2-3; D tentatively reads TRBD1 or TRBD2 (5 bases each). The CDR3 has 12 amino acids. Trimming took 8 bases from V and 4 from J, leaving 10 bases between them. CDR1 SEHNR and CDR2 FQNEAQ come from the germline V gene (reference sequence). The CDR3 sequence: CASARGADTQYF. Written as DNA, the CDR3 is TGTGCCAGCGCTCGGGGCGCAGATACGCAGTATTTT.

The chain couples TRBV29-1 to TRBJ1-2; 7 nucleotides line up with TRBD1. CDR3 size: 14 residues. V gave up 4 bases and J gave up 4 bases; unmatched junction bases: 9. Looked up from germline, CDR1 is SQVTM and CDR2 is ANQGSEA. The CDR3 reads CSVAFQGEGYGYTF. The CDR3 nucleotides read TGCAGCGTTGCCTTTCAGGGGGAGGGCTATGGCTACACCTTC. The variable domain in full, completed from reference TRBV29-1 and TRBJ1-2, reads SAVISQKPSRDICQRGTSLTIQCQVDSQVTMMFWYRQQPGQSLTLIATANQGSEATYESGFVIDKFPISRPNLTFSTLTVSNMSPEDSSIYLCSVAFQGEGYGYTFGSGTRLTVV.

The CDR3: CASSEQYRSTDTQYF. The CDR3 nucleotides are TGCGCCAGCAGTGAACAGTACCGGAGCACAGATACGCAGTATTTT. The rearrangement joins TRBV10-2 to TRBJ2-3, with unresolved D. The CDR3 contains 15 residues. Trimming removed 3 bases from V and 0 bases from J, with 10 bases in between. The germline gives CDR1 WSHSY, CDR2 SAAADI.

This clone was picked up one time. The chain uses TRBV19 and TRBJ1-1, with D maybe TRBD1 (6 bases). Germline-derived CDR1 and CDR2 are LNHDA and SQIVND (reference sequence). The CDR3 length is 14 residues. Trimming took 9 bases from V and 1 from J, leaving 15 bases between them. The CDR3 region is CASLPGAANTEAFF. The CDR3 nucleotides read TGTGCCAGCCTACCAGGGGCAGCGAACACTGAAGCTTTCTTT.

The chain joins TRBV19 to TRBJ2-3; 9 bases map to TRBD2. Germline assignment: CDR1 LNHDA and CDR2 SQIVND (reference sequence). Losses at the gene ends were 2 bases for V and 5 bases for J; bases not matched to a gene: 5. This CDR3 is 15 amino acids long. CDR3 amino acids: CASSIPSGKGDTQYF. DNA of the CDR3: TGTGCCAGTAGTATACCTAGCGGGAAGGGAGATACGCAGTATTTT. The complete variable domain, with remaining parts taken from reference TRBV19 and TRBJ2-3, reads DGGITQSPKYLFRKEGQNVTLSCEQNLNHDAMYWYRQDPGQGLRLIYYSQIVNDFQKGDIAEGYSVSREKKESFPLTVTSAQKNPTAFYLCASSIPSGKGDTQYFGPGTRLTVL.

The chain joins TRBV19 to TRBJ2-5; 11 positions agree with TRBD1. The CDR3 has 15 amino acids. Trimming removed 5 bases from V and 5 bases from J; junction bases left unmatched: 7. CDR1 is LNHDA and CDR2 is SQIVND in the germline V gene (reference sequence). CDR3 sequence: CASSSGQGAWETQYF. In nucleotides, the CDR3 is TGTGCCAGTAGTTCCGGACAGGGGGCGTGGGAGACCCAGTACTTC.

The rearrangement uses TRBV28 and TRBJ2-3, with 7 bases lining up with TRBD2. V lost 5 bases to trimming and J lost 8 bases; unmatched junction nucleotides: 4. From germline, CDR1 is MDHEN and CDR2 SYDVKM. The CDR3 loop spans 12 amino acids. The CDR3 sequence is CASSVTSSTQYF. DNA for the CDR3: TGTGCCAGCAGTGTGACTAGCAGTACGCAGTATTTT. Combining the CDR3 with reference TRBV28 and TRBJ2-3 gives the whole variable domain DVKVTQSSRYLVKRTGEKVFLECVQDMDHENMFWYRQDPGLGLRLIYFSYDVKMKEKGDIPEGYSVSREKKERFSLILESASTNQTSMYLCASSVTSSTQYFGPGTRLTVL.